This T cell receptor beta chain is from a study of glioma-infiltrating T cells. Broader study findings: Tissue-blood divergence was below expectation in non-neoplastic patients, above in gliomas. Very few CDR3 sequences were shared between tissue and blood.

Using RNA template, CDR3s of TCR alpha and beta were amplified with iRepertoire arm-PCR. Input was roughly 85-450 ng of tissue mRNA or PBMC total RNA. TCRdb re-analysed the multiplex PCR reads in MiXCR, keeping a single row per CDR3 protein. The sample lists more than 20,000 distinct CDR3 sequences; about 26% were seen once. Germline lookup yields CDR1 DFQATT and CDR2 SNEGSKA (reference sequence). The ends were cut back, 1 base at V and 5 bases at J, with 15 bases in the middle. This CDR3 has 16 residues. In this sample, this clonotype is medium-sized. Its target is unknown. This chain uses TRBV20-1 with TRBJ1-6; no definite D call. This clonotype was sampled from a human donor with low-grade glioma or glioblastoma, undergoing nonglioma brain surgery, or in good health (not recorded which). The sample taken for sequencing was glioma tissue, nonneoplastic brain tissue, or PBMCs (not recorded which). CDR3 in DNA: TGCAGTGCTAGAGCTCCTGGAAAGGGCGATAATTCACCCCTCCACTTT. Amino acids: CSARAPGKGDNSPLHF.